One and the same sample provided the 17 T cell receptor beta chains below, sequenced in a study of T cells in women clearing cervical HPV infection. The repertoire was sequenced with immunoSEQ multiplex PCR; TCRdb's copy has only in-frame clones and lacks some. The sample data list about 39,000 clones. Specimen: blood buffy coat. The receptors come from a woman between 18 and 70 years old with a cervical HPV16 infection that either progressed to CIN3+ or cleared (not recorded which).

On this clone: The read comes to an end 3 residues before the CDR3 does, leaving the germline J gene to fill in the end. The rearrangement joins TRBV5-1 to TRBJ2-7, with 12 positions matching TRBD2. The CDR3 is 15 residues long. V gave up 2 bases and J gave up 1 base; unmatched junction bases: 1. Germline CDR1 and CDR2: SGHRS and YFSETQ. The DNA read from the CDR3 is TGCGCCAGCAGCTTAGGGACTAGCGGGTCCTACGAG. It translates to CASSLGTSGSYE. The full CDR3 sequence reads CASSLGTSGSYEQYF.

Worth noting for this clone: The CDR3 end is not reached by the read, which stops 3 residues before it; the germline J gene fills it in. The rearrangement links TRBV20-1 to TRBJ2-3; a weak D match, TRBD2 (6 bases). CDR3 length equals 16 residues. V was pared by 5 bases and J by 2 bases, with 20 bases between. Germline lookup yields CDR1 DFQATT and CDR2 SNEGSKA (reference sequence). Incomplete CDR3 DNA: TGCAGTGCTGAACCTAGCCCCCCGGGAGTCACAGATACG. Translation: CSAEPSPPGVTDT. The whole CDR3 protein is CSAEPSPPGVTDTQYF.

A word on this clone: Coverage ceases 3 residues before the CDR3 finishes, and the germline J gene fills in the end. The chain joins TRBV7-6 to TRBJ2-5; D is unresolved. CDR3 length equals 15 residues. Germline CDR1 and CDR2: SGHVS and FNYEAQ. V gave up 2 bases and J gave up 0 bases, with 10 bases separating them. This chain's CDR3 is CASSLIWQDQETQYF. The DNA read from the CDR3 is TGTGCCAGCAGCTTAATCTGGCAAGACCAAGAGACC.

Remarks on this clone: The sequence runs out 3 residues before the end of the CDR3; the remainder is reconstructed from the germline J gene. V is TRBV11-2 and J is TRBJ2-3; TRBD1 aligns across 7 bases. The CDR3 totals 13 residues. Trimming removed 1 base from V and 7 bases from J; junction bases left unmatched: 2. CDR1 and CDR2 (germline): SGHAT, FQNNGV. The CDR3 protein is CASSLGDSNTQYF. The sequenced part of the CDR3 DNA is TGTGCCAGCAGCTTAGGGGACAGCAATACG.

With respect to this clone: Read sequence stops 3 residues before the CDR3 end, and the germline J gene provides the missing end. The genes are TRBV10-2 and TRBJ2-3, with D possibly matching TRBD1 (6 bases). Between the trimmed V and J ends, which lost 7 bases and 3 bases, there was a span of 11 bases. The CDR3 sequence is 13 residues long. Germline lookup yields CDR1 WSHSY and CDR2 SAAADI. CDR3: CASTQRGTDTQYF. The part of the CDR3 DNA that was read is TGCGCCAGCACCCAAAGGGGGACAGATACG.

The CDR3 spells CASSQSRDRGPRDTWNTEAFF. CDR3 DNA, as far as it was read: TGCGCCAGCAGTCAATCGAGGGACAGGGGGCCCCGGGATACTTGGAACACTGAA. The chain combines TRBV23-1 with TRBJ1-1; the match to TRBD1 covers 12 bases. Sequencing ends 3 residues short of the CDR3 end; the germline J gene provides the rest. TRBV23-1 is an ORF, and what it does is uncertain. The CDR3 runs to 21 residues. The ends lost 0 bases at V and 1 base at J; junction bases unmatched: 15.

Regarding this clone: The read ends 3 residues shy of where the CDR3 ends; the end is completed using the germline J gene. The chain joins TRBV7-3 to TRBJ2-3, with 9 nucleotides matching TRBD2. This CDR3 is built from 16 residues. From germline, CDR1 is SGHTA and CDR2 FQGTGA. V shed 4 bases, J shed 3 bases, and the junction held 8 bases outside the gene matches. The CDR3 DNA, read in part, is TGTGCCAGCAGCTCCGGCAGCGGGGGGTCAACAGATACG. Amino acid sequence: CASSSGSGGSTDT. In full, the CDR3 reads CASSSGSGGSTDTQYF. Looking up the rest from reference TRBV7-3 and TRBJ2-3 gives the full variable domain: GAGVSQTPSNKVTEKGKYVELRCDPISGHTALYWYRQSLGQGPEFLIYFQGTGAADDSGLPNDRFFAVRPEGSVSTLKIQRTERGDSAVYLCASSSGSGGSTDTQYFGPGTRLTVL.

A word on this clone: The CDR3 extends 3 residues past the end of the read, so its final part is completed from the germline J gene. The chain combines TRBV20-1 with TRBJ1-4; tentative D call: TRBD1 (5 bases). Trimming removed 6 bases from V and 5 bases from J, with 10 bases in between. Germline CDR1 is DFQATT and CDR2 is SNEGSKA (reference sequence). This CDR3 comprises 12 residues. Partial CDR3 DNA: TGCAGTGCATCCTCAGGGAATGAAAAA. Translating it yields CSASSGNEK. The whole CDR3 region reads CSASSGNEKLFF.

Note on this clone: Sequencing ends 3 residues short of the CDR3 end; the germline J gene provides the rest. The chain couples TRBV20-1 to TRBJ2-2, with D perhaps TRBD2 (7 bases). This CDR3 is built from 14 residues. In germline, CDR1 is DFQATT, CDR2 SNEGSKA (reference sequence). With 6 bases removed from V and 2 bases from J, the gap between germline ends came to 13 bases. This chain's CDR3 is CSARRGANTGELFF. The sequenced CDR3 bases are TGCAGTGCCAGACGGGGGGCTAACACCGGGGAG.

CDR3 amino acids: CASLRQGSTGELFF. The covered CDR3 bases are TGTGCCAGCTTGAGGCAGGGAAGCACCGGGGAG. The rearrangement uses TRBV18 and TRBJ2-2; TRBD1 is a possible D gene (5 bases). The read terminates 3 residues before the CDR3 end, so the remaining end is supplied by the germline J gene. This CDR3 has 14 residues. Trimming pared 7 bases from V and 4 bases from J, leaving 13 bases between. Germline values: CDR1 KGHSH, CDR2 LQKENI.

To note about this clone: Read coverage stops 3 residues before the CDR3 terminus; the germline J gene supplies the remainder. The V call is TRBV11-3, the J call TRBJ2-1, with D tentatively TRBD2 (6 bases). Germline V gene data show CDR1 as SGHNT and CDR2 as YENEEA. The CDR3 is made up of 14 amino acids. V lost 0 bases, J lost 9 bases, and 12 bases lay in between. CDR3 loop: CASSLDGGLGEQFF. The sequenced CDR3 bases are TGTGCCAGCAGCTTAGATGGGGGACTGGGTGAG.

On this clone: With the read ending 3 residues before the CDR3 end, the germline J gene is used to fill in that end. The rearrangement links TRBV19 to TRBJ1-3; 9 nucleotides align to TRBD1. The V segment lost 6 bases and the J segment 3 bases; nucleotides outside the gene matches: 9. Germline assignment: CDR1 LNHDA and CDR2 SQIVND (reference sequence). The CDR3 contains 16 residues. The CDR3 spells CASRTGTGFVGNTIYF. The DNA read from the CDR3 is TGTGCCAGTAGGACCGGGACAGGGTTCGTTGGAAACACC. Full variable domain (missing parts from reference TRBV19 and TRBJ1-3): DGGITQSPKYLFRKEGQNVTLSCEQNLNHDAMYWYRQDPGQGLRLIYYSQIVNDFQKGDIAEGYSVSREKKESFPLTVTSAQKNPTAFYLCASRTGTGFVGNTIYFGEGSWLTVV.

On this clone: Read data end 3 residues before the CDR3 end; the end is taken from the germline J gene. The rearrangement joins TRBV13 to TRBJ2-1; 9 bases fit TRBD1. Germline CDR1 and CDR2: PRHDT and FYEKMQ (reference sequence). The CDR3 spans 15 residues. V shed 5 bases, J shed 7 bases, and the junction held 9 bases outside the gene matches. This chain's CDR3 is CASSPAGQGFNEQFF. The sequenced CDR3 bases are TGTGCCAGCAGCCCCGCCGGACAGGGGTTTAATGAG.

Notes on this clone: The read falls 3 residues short of the CDR3 end, and the missing part is taken from the germline J gene. This chain uses TRBV20-1 with TRBJ1-5; D perhaps matches TRBD1 (5 bases). The length of the CDR3 is 12 residues. CDR1 and CDR2 (germline): DFQATT, SNEGSKA (reference sequence). Between the trimmed V and J ends, which lost 0 bases and 7 bases, there was a span of 7 bases. The CDR3 bases that were read are TGCAGTGCTAGAGATGGGGGGCAGCCC. Translation gives CSARDGGQP. The complete CDR3 protein is CSARDGGQPQHF.

Incomplete CDR3 DNA: TGTGCCAGTAGTATAGGAGGACAGAACACCGGGGAG. Translating gives CASSIGGQNTGE. The complete CDR3 reads CASSIGGQNTGELFF. This chain joins TRBV19 and TRBJ2-2; D is perhaps TRBD1 (5 bases). The read ends 3 residues before the CDR3 terminus; that terminus is restored from the germline J gene. V was cut by 1 base and J by 1 base, with 7 bases left in between. The CDR3 contains 15 residues. Germline CDR1 reads LNHDA; CDR2 reads SQIVND (reference sequence).

Incomplete CDR3 DNA: TGTGCCAGCAGTTTAGCGCTTGACAGGGGAGGCACTGAA. This gives the protein CASSLALDRGGTE. In full, the CDR3 is CASSLALDRGGTEAFF. This sequence joins TRBV12-3 or TRBV12-4 and TRBJ1-1; TRBD1 agrees at 8 bases. The read terminates 3 residues ahead of where the CDR3 ends, so the germline J gene completes it. J gave up 4 bases and V 0 bases, and 7 bases lay outside the gene matches. This CDR3 spans 16 amino acids.

About this clone itself: The missing CDR3 end, 3 residues past where the read stops, is filled in from the germline J gene. The V gene is TRBV11-1, the J gene TRBJ2-2; D is unclear. From germline, CDR1 is SGHAT and CDR2 FQDESV (reference sequence). Trimming pared 5 bases from V and 4 bases from J, leaving 14 bases between. The CDR3 is made up of 15 amino acids. CDR3 DNA, as far as it was read: TGTGCCAGCAGCGCTAGTTGGGTGGGCACCGGGGAG. It translates to CASSASWVGTGE. In full, the CDR3 reads CASSASWVGTGELFF.